Listed below are T cell receptor beta chains from one sample, sequenced in a study of cytomegalovirus exposure and HLA in healthy donors. Generated by immunoSEQ multiplex PCR, the TCRdb table keeps only in-frame clones and is missing some. This sample has about 120,000 clones, with approximately 9.4% found just once. The sample consisted of PBMCs. Every receptor here comes from a man aged 25 to 40 in good health and CMV-seronegative. Each CDR3 is given with its conserved first and last residue. D genes are given only for firm matches. Size tells how often a clone was seen (once, few, many) or the class of an expanded clone, and some rows leave it out.

D | J | size | V | CDR3 | DNA
TRBD2 | TRBJ2-3 | NA | TRBV10-2 | CASSLPRGGPDTQYF | TGCGCCAGCAGTTTGCCCCGGGGGGGCCCAGATACGCAGTATTTT
NA | TRBJ2-7 | NA | TRBV9 | CASSASSAEQYF | TGTGCCAGCAGCGCGTCTAGCGCCGAGCAGTACTTC
TRBD1 | TRBJ1-2 | few | TRBV2 | CASRPGQGVPEGYGYTF | TGTGCCAGCAGACCTGGACAGGGGGTCCCGGAGGGCTATGGCTACACCTTC
TRBD2 | TRBJ2-3 | few | TRBV5-1 | CASSLALAGSSDTQYF | TGCGCCAGCAGCTTGGCCCTAGCGGGAAGTTCAGATACGCAGTATTTT
NA | TRBJ1-5 | few | TRBV30 | CAWSVGGYQPQHF | TGTGCCTGGAGTGTAGGAGGGTATCAGCCCCAGCATTTT
TRBD2 | TRBJ2-7 | NA | TRBV9 | CASSVGIPGGSYEQYF | TGTGCCAGCAGCGTAGGGATCCCGGGGGGTTCCTACGAGCAGTACTTC
NA | TRBJ2-7 | NA | TRBV21-1 | CASSRNGRDRKYYEQYF | TGTGCCAGCAGCAGGAACGGGCGGGACAGGAAATATTACGAGCAGTACTTC
NA | TRBJ2-2 | NA | TRBV4-3 | CASSQKPETPSAGELFF | TGCGCCAGCAGCCAAAAACCCGAGACTCCTAGCGCCGGGGAGCTGTTTTTT
TRBD2 | TRBJ2-3 | NA | TRBV7-9 | CASSLTPTSGDTQYF | TGTGCCAGCAGCTTAACCCCCACTAGCGGCGATACGCAGTATTTT
TRBD1 | TRBJ2-7 | NA | TRBV6-1 | CASKLNRDSSYEQYF | TGTGCCAGCAAGCTAAACCGGGACAGCTCCTACGAGCAGTACTTC
NA | TRBJ2-1 | NA | TRBV11-3 | CASSLRGEPYNEQFF | TGTGCCAGCAGCTTACGTGGGGAGCCGTACAATGAGCAGTTCTTC
TRBD1 | TRBJ2-5 | NA | TRBV28 | CASSLSRTGEETQYF | TGTGCCAGCAGTTTGAGCAGGACAGGGGAAGAGACCCAGTACTTC
TRBD1 | TRBJ2-2 | few | TRBV5-4 | CASSARTGDTGELFF | TGTGCCAGCAGCGCCCGGACAGGGGACACCGGGGAGCTGTTTTTT
TRBD1 | TRBJ2-7 | NA | TRBV6-5 | CASSYPGTGGSYEQYF | TGTGCCAGCAGTTACCCCGGGACAGGGGGTAGCTACGAGCAGTACTTC
TRBD1 | TRBJ2-7 | few | TRBV7-9 | CASSPPPGQGDPYEQYF | TGTGCCAGCAGCCCGCCCCCGGGACAGGGGGATCCCTACGAGCAGTACTTC
TRBD1 | TRBJ2-2 | few | TRBV19 | CASKGTGGVIGGELFF | TGTGCCAGCAAGGGGACAGGGGGCGTAATTGGCGGGGAGCTGTTTTTT
NA | TRBJ1-1 | few | TRBV10-3 | CAISVGEGAEAFF | TGTGCCATCAGTGTCGGGGAAGGAGCTGAAGCTTTCTTT
TRBD1 | TRBJ1-6 | NA | TRBV10-1 | CASTEGAGSPLHF | TGCGCCAGCACGGAGGGGGCCGGTTCACCCCTCCACTTT
NA | TRBJ2-5 | NA | TRBV7-9 | CASSSGQEAQYF | TGTGCCAGCAGCTCGGGACAAGAGGCCCAGTACTTC
TRBD2 | TRBJ2-3 | NA | TRBV6-4 | CASSRLAGEADTQYF | TGTGCCAGCAGCAGACTAGCGGGAGAAGCAGATACGCAGTATTTT
TRBD1 | TRBJ1-5 | NA | TRBV12-5 | CASCSAVGTASQPQHF | TGTGCTAGTTGTAGCGCGGTGGGGACAGCCAGTCAGCCCCAGCATTTT
TRBD2 | TRBJ2-3 | NA | TRBV28 | CASSSVSGRTDTQYF | TGTGCCAGCAGTTCGGTTAGCGGGAGAACAGATACGCAGTATTTT
TRBD1 | TRBJ2-7 | NA | TRBV2 | CASRKAGTGSYEQYF | TGTGCCAGCAGGAAAGCCGGGACAGGCTCCTACGAGCAGTACTTC
TRBD1 | TRBJ2-1 | NA | TRBV10-1 | CASSELPGQGGGNEQFF | TGCGCCAGCAGTGAGTTGCCGGGACAGGGAGGTGGCAATGAGCAGTTCTTC
TRBD1 | TRBJ1-5 | NA | TRBV19 | CASSIAPRTGDQPQHF | TGTGCCAGTAGTATAGCCCCGCGGACAGGGGATCAGCCCCAGCATTTT
TRBD1 | TRBJ2-3 | NA | TRBV11-3 | CASSQGDGVSTDTQYF | TGTGCCAGCAGTCAGGGGGACGGGGTTAGCACAGATACGCAGTATTTT
NA | TRBJ2-7 | few | TRBV6-1 | CASSEGTGPFYEQYF | TGTGCCAGCAGTGAAGGTACAGGTCCATTCTACGAGCAGTACTTC
NA | TRBJ2-2 | NA | TRBV6-5 | CASSYGETGELFF | TGTGCCAGCAGTTACGGGGAGACCGGGGAGCTGTTTTTT
NA | TRBJ2-2 | few | TRBV5-1 | CASSSEVPSNTGELFF | TGCGCCAGCAGCTCGGAGGTTCCGTCGAACACCGGGGAGCTGTTTTTT
TRBD1 | TRBJ2-3 | few | TRBV19 | CASSLQGARTDTQYF | TGTGCCAGTAGTCTACAGGGGGCGCGCACAGATACGCAGTATTTT
NA | TRBJ2-3 | few | TRBV5-1 | CASQRPDGTDTQYF | TGCGCCAGTCAGCGACCCGACGGCACAGATACGCAGTATTTT
TRBD1 | TRBJ1-1 | few | TRBV6-1 | CASSDWDRMNTEAFF | TGTGCCAGCAGTGATTGGGACAGGATGAACACTGAAGCTTTCTTT
NA | TRBJ2-5 | NA | TRBV11-2 | CASSFQGAWETQYF | TGTGCCAGCAGCTTTCAGGGCGCCTGGGAGACCCAGTACTTC
TRBD1 | TRBJ1-2 | few | TRBV27 | CASSYLRDRESPYYGYTF | TGTGCCAGCAGTTACCTCCGGGACAGGGAATCGCCCTACTATGGCTACACCTTC
TRBD1 | TRBJ2-4 | NA | TRBV28 | CASSPRQGLKNIQYF | TGTGCCAGCAGTCCCCGACAGGGGTTGAAAAACATTCAGTACTTC
TRBD1 | TRBJ2-7 | few | TRBV5-4 | CASSRGQGSYEQYF | TGTGCCAGCAGCCGGGGACAGGGGTCCTACGAGCAGTACTTC
TRBD2 | TRBJ2-1 | NA | TRBV19 | CATGPGLQNEQFF | TGTGCCACCGGACCGGGACTACAAAATGAGCAGTTCTTC
NA | TRBJ1-4 | NA | TRBV28 | CASSSPGIHEKLFF | TGTGCCAGCAGTTCCCCCGGGATACATGAAAAACTGTTTTTT